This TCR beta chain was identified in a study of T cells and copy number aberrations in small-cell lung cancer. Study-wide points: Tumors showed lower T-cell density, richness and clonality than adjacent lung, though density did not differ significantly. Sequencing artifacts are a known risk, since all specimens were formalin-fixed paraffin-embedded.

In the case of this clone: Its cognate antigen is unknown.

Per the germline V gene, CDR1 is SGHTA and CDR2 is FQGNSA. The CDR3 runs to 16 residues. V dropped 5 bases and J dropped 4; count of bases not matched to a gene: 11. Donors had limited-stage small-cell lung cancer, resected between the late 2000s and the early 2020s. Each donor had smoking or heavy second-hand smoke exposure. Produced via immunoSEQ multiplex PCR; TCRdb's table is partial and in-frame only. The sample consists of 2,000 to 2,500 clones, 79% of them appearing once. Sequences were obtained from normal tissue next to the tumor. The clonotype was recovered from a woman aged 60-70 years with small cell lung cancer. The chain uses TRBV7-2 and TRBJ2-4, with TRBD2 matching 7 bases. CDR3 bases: TGTGCCAGCAGCCCTTCGGCTGGGAGGGAAAAAAACATTCAGTACTTC. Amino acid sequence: CASSPSAGREKNIQYF. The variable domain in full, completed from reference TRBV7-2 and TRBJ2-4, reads GAGVSQSPSNKVTEKGKDVELRCDPISGHTALYWYRQSLGQGLEFLIYFQGNSAPDKSGLPSDRFSAERTGGSVSTLTIQRTQQEDSAVYLCASSPSAGREKNIQYFGAGTRLSVL.